The entry below describes one T cell receptor beta chain. Its antigen remains unidentified. This entry comes from a study of cytomegalovirus exposure and HLA in healthy donors. Primers for the PCR totalled 60 Vbeta and 13 Jbeta. Clones were sequenced by immunoSEQ multiplex PCR, and TCRdb holds only the in-frame ones, with some missing. The sample carries around 150,000 clones, approximately 85% recorded once. V was pared by 7 bases and J by 3 bases, with 6 bases of the junction left unmatched. The CDR3 length is 13 residues. Germline CDR1 is SQVTM and CDR2 is ANQGSEA. Study-level results: It was assumed in the presence/absence analyses that sequencing depth was roughly uniform across donors. The study dropped some indistinguishable V segments, TRBV6-2 and TRBV6-3 among them.

Healthy bone marrow donors supplied every sample. The sequence derives from a man over 45 in good health and CMV-seropositive. The sequenced sample consisted of PBMCs. The V call is TRBV29-1, the J call TRBJ1-5; TRBD1 agrees at 7 bases. This CDR3 reads CSASTGFNQPQHF. In DNA, the CDR3 is TGCAGCGCCTCGACAGGGTTCAATCAGCCCCAGCATTTT.